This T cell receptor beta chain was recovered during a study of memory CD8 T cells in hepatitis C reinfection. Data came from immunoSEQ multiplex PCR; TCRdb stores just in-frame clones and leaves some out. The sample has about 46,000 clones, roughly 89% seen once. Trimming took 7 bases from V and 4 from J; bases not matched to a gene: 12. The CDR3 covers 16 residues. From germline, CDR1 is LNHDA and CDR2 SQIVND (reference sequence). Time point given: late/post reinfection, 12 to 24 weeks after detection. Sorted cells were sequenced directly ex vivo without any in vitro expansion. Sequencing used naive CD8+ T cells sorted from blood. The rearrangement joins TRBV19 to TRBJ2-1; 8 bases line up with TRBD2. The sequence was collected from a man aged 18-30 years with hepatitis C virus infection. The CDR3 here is CASTPWSGGLYNEQFF. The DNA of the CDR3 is TGTGCCAGTACCCCCTGGAGCGGGGGCCTTTACAATGAGCAGTTCTTC.